This TCR beta chain derives from a study of cytomegalovirus exposure and HLA in healthy donors. 60 Vbeta and 13 Jbeta primers were used in PCR. Repertoires were generated with immunoSEQ multiplex PCR, while TCRdb's copy carries only in-frame clones and drops some. The table includes about 200,000 clones, roughly 13% detected once. This CDR3 is built from 13 residues. CDR1 is SGHTA, CDR2 FQGTGA, per germline. The ends lost 6 bases at V and 4 bases at J; junction bases unmatched: 4. Those who donated were healthy bone marrow donors. This clonotype was sampled from a man over 45 in good health and CMV-seropositive. Sequenced sample: PBMCs. The rearrangement links TRBV7-3 to TRBJ2-3; 7 nucleotides agree with TRBD1. The DNA of the CDR3 is TGTGCCAGCAGTTCCCAGGGGGCAGATACGCAGTATTTT. This gives the protein CASSSQGADTQYF.